This record looks at one T cell receptor beta chain sequence and its context. Libraries were prepared by immunoSEQ multiplex PCR; TCRdb keeps only in-frame clonotypes and omits some of them. The sample gives under 80,000 clones, 80% to 90% of which show up once; more than 11% is in the top ten. This entry is derived from a study of blood T cell repertoires in COVID-19. Trimming took off 4 bases at V and 4 bases at J, with 15 bases between the two ends. The CDR3 spans 15 residues. Germline assignment: CDR1 KGHDR and CDR2 SFDVKD. The TCR sequence derives from a man aged 65 to 85 with active or convalescent COVID-19. This chain links TRBV24-1 with TRBJ1-1, with D possibly TRBD1 on 6 matching bases. Sequenced material: peripheral blood. Written as DNA, the CDR3 is TGTGCCACCAGTGAGACAAAACAGGGTAGCACTGAAGCTTTCTTT. Protein sequence: CATSETKQGSTEAFF.